The 7 T cell receptor beta chains below all came from one sample that was sequenced in a study of Ad26.COV2.S vaccination and SARS-CoV-2 variants (dated by TCRdb to the early 2020s). Libraries were built with the immunoSEQ multiplex PCR assay. Not all clones reach the TCRdb copy of this immuneACCESS table, which keeps in-frame sequences only. Checked studies attribute under half of the gap to unresolved V genes and leave the rest unexplained. Recorded for this sample are about 420,000 clones; more than 75% of them occurred a single time. The leading ten clones occupy approximately 4% of the sample. The treatment or condition label, as the study defines it: about 20 received Ad26.COV2.S at low or high dose, single or two shots; about five received placebo; per-sample allocation not given. Repertoires of vaccine and placebo recipients were sequenced from samples collected on day 63 after the first injection.

The sample consisted of peripheral blood, taken in a trial of Ad26.COV2.S vaccine versus placebo. These receptors all stem from a person between 18 and 60 years old who received the Ad26.COV2.S COVID-19 vaccine or a placebo.

The rearrangement links TRBV29-1 to TRBJ2-6; D call uncertain. This CDR3 comprises 15 residues. Germline V gene lookup returns CDR1 SQVTM and CDR2 ANQGSEA. The V and J ends lost 1 base and 0 bases respectively, with 7 bases between them. The CDR3 DNA reads as TGCAGCGTTGAAGTTCGCGGCTCTGGGGCCAACGTCCTGACTTTC. As protein: CSVEVRGSGANVLTF. Based on the CDR3 plus reference TRBV29-1 and TRBJ2-6, the full variable domain is SAVISQKPSRDICQRGTSLTIQCQVDSQVTMMFWYRQQPGQSLTLIATANQGSEATYESGFVIDKFPISRPNLTFSTLTVSNMSPEDSSIYLCSVEVRGSGANVLTFGAGSRLTVL.

This clone was seen more than once but under ten times. This sample also contains other DNA sequences that code for the same CDR3. The J gene is TRBJ2-5, the V gene TRBV27; 8 nucleotides match TRBD1. Germline V gene sequence: CDR1 MNHEY, CDR2 SMNVEV (reference sequence). The V gene end was trimmed by 5 bases and the J gene end by 5 bases; junction bases not matched to a gene: 7. The CDR3 is 14 amino acids. CDR3 coding DNA: TGTGCCAGCAGTCCGGGACAGGCTGGGGAGACCCAGTACTTC. It codes for CASSPGQAGETQYF.

The chain is built from TRBV11-2 and TRBJ2-2; D call uncertain. The ends were cut back, 5 bases at V and 1 base at J, with 8 bases in the middle. Germline CDR1 SGHAT, CDR2 FQNNGV. This CDR3 spans 14 amino acids. Here the CDR3 reads CASSAELNTGELFF. In DNA form, the CDR3 reads TGTGCCAGCAGCGCCGAGTTGAACACCGGGGAGCTGTTTTTT.

The chain links TRBV7-9 to TRBJ2-5, with D perhaps matching TRBD2 (6 bases). Trimming left V 2 bases short and J 2 bases short, with 9 bases between. Germline CDR1 and CDR2: SEHNR and FQNEAQ (reference sequence). CDR3 length equals 14 residues. CDR3 sequence (DNA): TGTGCCAGCAGCTTACGGCGGGGTCAAGAGACCCAGTACTTC. Translation gives CASSLRRGQETQYF.

The chain has TRBV7-9 and TRBJ1-4; TRBD1 aligns across 10 bases. The CDR3 loop spans 16 amino acids. Germline-derived CDR1 and CDR2 are SEHNR and FQNEAQ (reference sequence). V shed 5 bases, J shed 8 bases, and the junction held 11 bases outside the gene matches. The CDR3 region has the DNA TGTGCCAGCAGCCTACCATCCGGGACAGGGGCCGAAAAACTGTTTTTT. Encoded protein: CASSLPSGTGAEKLFF.

The rearrangement uses TRBV5-1 and TRBJ2-6; no clear D. Germline CDR1 reads SGHRS; CDR2 reads YFSETQ. The V end lost 3 bases, the J end lost 0 bases, and 13 bases lay between the germline ends. The CDR3 spans 17 residues. CDR3 amino acids: CASSSYGRYSGANVLTF. For the CDR3, the DNA is TGCGCCAGCAGCTCCTACGGACGGTACTCTGGGGCCAACGTCCTGACTTTC.

The chain uses TRBV10-3 and TRBJ1-2; a possible D gene is TRBD1 (6 bases). CDR3 size: 14 residues. V shed 10 bases and J shed 3 bases, with 18 bases lying between them. Germline CDR1 and CDR2: ENHRY and SYGVKD. The CDR3 loop is CASRLDRIYYGYTF. The CDR3 nucleotides read TGTGCCAGCCGTTTAGACAGGATATACTATGGCTACACCTTC.